The clone carrying this TCR beta chain has a count of ten or more. The sample belongs to a study of T-cell reconstitution after alpha-beta-depleted transplantation in children. Unique molecular identifiers were built into the TCRbeta library. TCRdb processed the PCR reads anew with MiXCR; each CDR3 protein has one entry. This sample has 490,000 or so distinct CDR3 sequences, with under 15% found just once. This CDR3 has 16 residues. Trimming took off 1 base at V and 0 bases at J, with 10 bases between the two ends. Germline V gene data show CDR1 as SGHKS and CDR2 as YYEKEE (reference sequence). The clonotype comes from a human donor who donated a stem cell graft to a child with combined immunodeficiency. This chain links TRBV5-5 with TRBJ2-2, with a weak D call TRBD1 (5 bases). Sequenced here: PBMCs from the stem cell graft donor, sampled from the stem cell graft. The CDR3 protein is CASSLRTSANTGELFF. Written as DNA, the CDR3 is TGTGCCAGCAGCTTGAGGACATCCGCGAACACCGGGGAGCTGTTTTTT. The full variable domain, with the rest looked up from reference TRBV5-5 and TRBJ2-2, is DAGVTQSPTHLIKTRGQQVTLRCSPISGHKSVSWYQQVLGQGPQFIFQYYEKEERGRGNFPDRFSARQFPNYSSELNVNALLLGDSALYLCASSLRTSANTGELFFGEGSRLTVL.